This T cell receptor beta chain came from a study of control samples from healthy donors and cancer patients. Only in-frame clones appear in the TCRdb table, and some are missing; sequencing was by immunoSEQ multiplex PCR. Of approximately 65,000 clones in the sample, around nine tenths are singletons; the top ten hold around 20%. Germline loops: CDR1 LGHDT, CDR2 YNNKEL (reference sequence). The CDR3 extends over 13 amino acids. V gave up 4 bases and J gave up 3 bases, with 7 bases separating them. Sample: PBMCs. This chain connects TRBV3-1 (or the pseudogene TRBV3-2) to TRBJ1-5; D is uncertain. The sequence derives from a man in his fifties or sixties with lung cancer. The CDR3 sequence: CASSPQINQPQHF. Here the CDR3 DNA reads TGTGCCAGCAGCCCACAGATCAATCAGCCCCAGCATTTT.